The 24 T cell receptor beta chains listed next were all sequenced from one sample in a study of T-cell reconstitution after alpha-beta-depleted transplantation in children. Unique molecular identifiers tagged the TCRbeta library. From the PCR reads, TCRdb called clonotypes with MiXCR, one entry per CDR3 protein. The data hold 550,000 to 600,000 distinct CDR3 sequences, with about 21% observed a single time. The sample in question was PBMCs, mostly from graft donor cells, obtained 360 days after TCRalphabeta/CD19-depleted stem cell transplant. All receptors derive from a boy younger than two who had a stem cell transplant for acute myeloid leukemia, so the T cells may come from the graft donor.

The genes are TRBV5-1 and TRBJ1-1, with a weak D call TRBD1 (5 bases). The germline gives CDR1 SGHRS, CDR2 YFSETQ. CDR3 length: 15 amino acids. Trimming cost V 0 bases and J 4 bases, with 13 bases left between them. In DNA form, the CDR3 reads TGCGCCAGCAGCTTGGGAGTCAGGGATGGCACTGAAGCTTTCTTT. This encodes CASSLGVRDGTEAFF.

This clonotype was seen repeatedly, ten times or more. V and J are TRBV6-5 and TRBJ1-1; 7 bases align to TRBD1. With 0 bases clipped from V and 2 bases from J, the junction kept 9 bases outside the gene matches. This CDR3 is 17 amino acids long. Germline CDR1 reads MNHEY; CDR2 reads SVGAGI. CDR3 DNA sequence: TGTGCCAGCAGTTACTCGGAACAGGGGCCTCGTAACACTGAAGCTTTCTTT. It specifies CASSYSEQGPRNTEAFF.

The rearrangement uses TRBV28 and TRBJ2-1; perhaps D is TRBD1 or TRBD2 (5 bases each). The V gene's germline CDR1 is MDHEN and CDR2 SYDVKM. CDR3 length equals 15 residues. The V gene lost 6 bases and the J gene lost 7 bases, with 19 bases spanning the gap. This chain's CDR3 is CASRKGRGGGNEQFF. The CDR3 region has the DNA TGTGCCAGCAGAAAGGGCCGTGGGGGTGGAAATGAGCAGTTCTTC.

This clonotype showed up many times. The chain joins TRBV20-1 to TRBJ2-5; TRBD1 or TRBD2 may be the D gene (5 bases each). The V gene lost 8 bases and the J gene lost 4 bases, with 14 bases spanning the gap. The CDR3 loop spans 12 amino acids. Per germline, CDR1 DFQATT and CDR2 SNEGSKA (reference sequence). CDR3 region: CSHMGDRETQYF. CDR3 nucleotides: TGCAGTCACATGGGGGACCGAGAGACCCAGTACTTC.

This clonotype appeared many times. The gene calls are TRBV29-1 and TRBJ1-2; no reliable D call. Germline V lookup: CDR1 SQVTM, CDR2 ANQGSEA. CDR3 length: 12 residues. Trimming removed 2 bases from V and 3 bases from J, with 7 bases in between. The CDR3 nucleotides are TGCAGCGTTGAATCGGGGTACTATGGCTACACCTTC. Its translation is CSVESGYYGYTF.

This clonotype has just a few counts. The chain recombines TRBV12-3 or TRBV12-4 with TRBJ2-7; D might be TRBD1 or TRBD2, each matching 5 bases. There are 14 residues in the CDR3. V shed 3 bases and J shed 2 bases, with 11 bases lying between them. CDR3 coding DNA: TGTGCCAGCAGTTTTCGAGGGGCCCCCTACGAGCAGTACTTC. The encoded protein is CASSFRGAPYEQYF.

This clonotype was seen ten or more times. The J gene is TRBJ2-3, the V gene TRBV20-1; D is unclear. The CDR3 is 17 residues long. The germline V and J ends were trimmed by 0 bases and 4 bases, with 20 bases remaining between them. Germline loops: CDR1 DFQATT, CDR2 SNEGSKA (reference sequence). CDR3 protein: CSARDLFGLPGADTQYF. CDR3 nucleotide sequence: TGCAGTGCTAGAGATCTCTTCGGGCTCCCCGGCGCAGATACGCAGTATTTT.

This clonotype was seen a single time. The chain recombines TRBV6-6 with TRBJ2-5; 8 bases match TRBD1. Germline CDR1 MNHNY, CDR2 SVGAGI (reference sequence). The length of the CDR3 is 13 residues. With V trimmed by 6 bases and J by 6 bases, 6 bases remained unmatched. The CDR3 DNA follows: TGTGCCAGCAGCCTCGACAGGGGCCAGACCCAGTACTTC. Encoded protein: CASSLDRGQTQYF.

The gene calls are TRBV4-3 and TRBJ2-1; D not certain. The V and J ends lost 5 bases and 7 bases respectively, with 15 bases between them. The CDR3 runs 14 residues. Per the germline V gene, CDR1 is LGHNA and CDR2 is YSLEER. This chain's CDR3 is CASSTSRVTNEQFF. The CDR3 DNA follows: TGCGCCAGCAGCACCTCCCGGGTTACAAATGAGCAGTTCTTC.

The chain links TRBV25-1 to TRBJ1-5; the D gene is possibly TRBD1 (5 bases). Trimming shortened V by 3 bases and J by 4 bases, and 13 bases separated the two germline ends. There are 15 residues in the CDR3. Germline CDR1 and CDR2: MGHDK and SYGVNS. The CDR3 here is CASSDGRGWNQPQHF. CDR3 nucleotide sequence: TGTGCCAGCAGTGATGGGAGGGGATGGAATCAGCCCCAGCATTTT.

The rearrangement joins TRBV20-1 to TRBJ2-2; TRBD2 agrees at 10 bases. Germline V gene data show CDR1 as DFQATT and CDR2 as SNEGSKA (reference sequence). V shed 2 bases, J shed 1 base, and the junction held 1 base outside the gene matches. This CDR3 spans 15 amino acids. The CDR3 spells CSARLAGVNTGELFF. CDR3 nucleotide sequence: TGCAGTGCTAGACTAGCGGGGGTGAACACCGGGGAGCTGTTTTTT.

The J gene is TRBJ1-4, the V gene TRBV4-2, with D hard to call. Deletions cut 2 bases from V and 6 bases from J, with 13 bases between. This CDR3 spans 15 amino acids. Looked up from germline, CDR1 is LGHNA and CDR2 is YNFKEQ. CDR3 residues: CASSQSGGRDEKLFF. Written as DNA, the CDR3 is TGTGCCAGCAGCCAATCTGGAGGACGAGATGAAAAACTGTTTTTT.

This clonotype was seen only a few times. The J gene is TRBJ2-2, the V gene TRBV9, with unresolved D. Deletions cut 0 bases from V and 1 base from J, with 7 bases between. This CDR3 has 15 amino acids. Germline assignment: CDR1 SGDLS and CDR2 YYNGEE. The CDR3 loop is CASSVGTLNTGELFF. The CDR3 DNA sequence: TGTGCCAGCAGCGTAGGGACCTTGAACACCGGGGAGCTGTTTTTT.

This rearrangement joins TRBV30 to TRBJ2-7; D call uncertain. Germline CDR1 reads GTSNPN; CDR2 reads SVGIG (reference sequence). CDR3 length: 14 amino acids. The V gene lost 0 bases and the J gene lost 1 base, with 10 bases spanning the gap. The CDR3 region is CAWSVQVQSYEQYF. In DNA, the CDR3 is TGTGCCTGGAGTGTGCAGGTGCAGTCCTACGAGCAGTACTTC.

The V and J genes are TRBV5-6 and TRBJ2-7; 10 nucleotides match TRBD1. Germline trimming cut 6 bases from V and 2 bases from J; bases unmatched to any gene: 8. This CDR3 is built from 15 residues. The germline gives CDR1 SGHDT, CDR2 YYEEEE. The CDR3 loop reads CASIYAGTGAYEQYF. The CDR3 DNA is TGTGCCAGCATCTACGCGGGGACAGGGGCCTACGAGCAGTACTTC. Looking up the rest from reference TRBV5-6 and TRBJ2-7 gives the full variable domain: DAGVTQSPTHLIKTRGQQVTLRCSPKSGHDTVSWYQQALGQGPQFIFQYYEEEERQRGNFPDRFSGHQFPNYSSELNVNALLLGDSALYLCASIYAGTGAYEQYFGPGTRLTVT.

There are a few counts of this clonotype. The chain joins TRBV25-1 to TRBJ2-5, with 9 bases aligning to TRBD2. In germline, CDR1 is MGHDK, CDR2 SYGVNS. This CDR3 comprises 15 residues. Trimming cost V 6 bases and J 5 bases; bases outside gene matches: 10. The CDR3 DNA is TGTGCCAGCAGCAGGACTAGCGCGGGTCGGGAGACCCAGTACTTC. Translated, it gives CASSRTSAGRETQYF.

V gene TRBV28 combines with J gene TRBJ1-6; D is uncertain. Germline lookup yields CDR1 MDHEN and CDR2 SYDVKM. The V end was cut by 2 bases, the J end by 0 bases, with 8 bases between. The CDR3 contains 16 residues. CDR3 DNA: TGTGCCAGCAGTTTAGGGTATAGCTCCTATAATTCACCCCTCCACTTT. This translates into CASSLGYSSYNSPLHF.

The table lists this clonotype with many counts. The chain has TRBV2 and TRBJ2-4; D is ambiguous. Germline-derived CDR1 and CDR2 are SNHLY and FYNNEI. V lost 7 bases to trimming and J lost 6 bases, with 13 bases between them. CDR3 length: 13 amino acids. The DNA for the CDR3 is TGTGCCAGCACTTCAGATGGGTCAAACATTCAGTACTTC. This encodes CASTSDGSNIQYF.

The rearrangement joins TRBV3-1 to TRBJ2-7; 8 bases match TRBD1. Germline assignment: CDR1 LGHDT and CDR2 YNNKEL (reference sequence). The CDR3 totals 15 residues. Losses at the gene ends were 1 base for V and 2 bases for J; bases not matched to a gene: 4. CDR3: CASSQAWTGPYEQYF. In DNA form, the CDR3 reads TGTGCCAGCAGCCAAGCGTGGACAGGGCCCTACGAGCAGTACTTC.

The chain links TRBV20-1 to TRBJ2-7; 8 nucleotides line up with TRBD1. The junction had 11 bases not matched to a gene; V was cut back by 1 base and J by 6 bases. In germline, CDR1 is DFQATT, CDR2 SNEGSKA (reference sequence). The CDR3 runs to 15 residues. CDR3 sequence reads: CSARAGGQEGTEQYF. CDR3 nucleotide sequence: TGCAGTGCTAGAGCTGGGGGACAGGAAGGGACCGAGCAGTACTTC.

There are a few counts of this clonotype. The CDR3 DNA reads TGCGCCAGCAGGAAGACAGGGGTCGCTGAAGCTTTCTTT. It specifies CASRKTGVAEAFF. This chain links TRBV5-1 with TRBJ1-1, with TRBD1 identical over 8 bases. CDR3 length: 13 amino acids. Germline V gene sequence: CDR1 SGHRS, CDR2 YFSETQ. V was pared by 5 bases and J by 6 bases, with 6 bases of the junction left unmatched. Full variable domain (remainder filled in from reference TRBV5-1 and TRBJ1-1): KAGVTQTPRYLIKTRGQQVTLSCSPISGHRSVSWYQQTPGQGLQFLFEYFSETQRNKGNFPGRFSGRQFSNSRSEMNVSTLELGDSALYLCASRKTGVAEAFFGQGTRLTVV.

V gene TRBV28 combines with J gene TRBJ2-5; 7 bases are a match to TRBD2. CDR3 length equals 15 residues. The germline V gene encodes CDR1 MDHEN and CDR2 SYDVKM. The trim removed 5 bases at V and 2 bases at J, leaving 8 bases unmatched. CDR3 sequence (DNA): TGTGCCAGCAGTCCCCGATGGGGAGGGCAAGAGACCCAGTACTTC. This translates into CASSPRWGGQETQYF.

The chain is built from TRBV12-3 or TRBV12-4 and TRBJ2-3; 8 positions match TRBD1. The CDR3 is 16 residues long. After removal of 5 bases from V and 6 bases from J, the junction contained 13 bases not matched to a gene. The CDR3 spells CASSPSPGTGQDTQYF. For the CDR3, the DNA is TGTGCCAGCAGTCCGAGCCCCGGGACAGGACAGGATACGCAGTATTTT.

Ten or more counts support this clonotype. V usage is TRBV29-1 and J usage is TRBJ2-4; D gene ambiguous. Trimming stripped 1 base from V and 1 base from J, with 11 bases between. This CDR3 is built from 15 residues. Germline-derived CDR1 and CDR2 are SQVTM and ANQGSEA. The CDR3 nucleotides are TGCAGCGTTGAAGTATCCCCATTTGCCAAAAACATTCAGTACTTC. Its protein product is CSVEVSPFAKNIQYF.